Presented here are 17 T cell receptor beta chains from one specimen sequenced in a study of control samples from healthy donors and cancer patients. Repertoires were generated with immunoSEQ multiplex PCR, while TCRdb's copy carries only in-frame clones and drops some. The sample lists fewer than 90,000 clones; around nine tenths were seen once. The sequenced material came from PBMCs. The source of these receptors is an older woman with head and neck cancer.

The CDR3 protein is CASSPPAGTSEGNEQFF. The CDR3 region has the DNA TGTGCCAGTAGTCCTCCGGCGGGGACTAGCGAGGGCAATGAGCAGTTCTTC. The chain is built from TRBV19 and TRBJ2-1; 10 positions agree with TRBD2. The CDR3 is 17 residues long. The V gene's germline CDR1 is LNHDA and CDR2 SQIVND (reference sequence). J lost 6 bases, V lost 5 bases, and 13 bases had no gene match.

This clone was observed once. This chain connects TRBV3-1 (or the pseudogene TRBV3-2) to TRBJ2-3; 9 positions agree with TRBD2. This CDR3 is 13 amino acids long. Germline V gene lookup returns CDR1 LGHDT and CDR2 YNNKEL (reference sequence). V lost 8 bases to trimming and J lost 0 bases; unmatched junction nucleotides: 0. CDR3 coding DNA: TGTGCCAGCGGACTAGCGAGCACAGATACGCAGTATTTT. This translates into CASGLASTDTQYF.

The chain uses TRBV23-1 and TRBJ2-2; no clear D gene. TRBV23-1 is classed as an ORF, of uncertain function. The V gene lost 0 bases and the J gene lost 7 bases, with 0 bases spanning the gap. The CDR3 has 11 amino acids. The CDR3 sequence: CASSQSGELFF. The CDR3 DNA is TGCGCCAGCAGTCAATCCGGGGAGCTGTTTTTT.

The J gene is TRBJ2-1, the V gene TRBV28, with D perhaps given as TRBD1 or TRBD2 (5 bases each). From germline, CDR1 is MDHEN and CDR2 SYDVKM. The germline V and J ends were trimmed by 8 bases and 5 bases, with 19 bases remaining between them. The CDR3 totals 15 residues. The CDR3 sequence is CASGTRDENHNEQFF. DNA of the CDR3: TGTGCCAGCGGAACACGGGACGAGAACCACAATGAGCAGTTCTTC.

V gene TRBV29-1 combines with J gene TRBJ2-1; D may be TRBD2 (5 bases). This CDR3 has 14 residues. The germline V and J ends were trimmed by 8 bases and 7 bases, with 21 bases remaining between them. Germline V gene lookup returns CDR1 SQVTM and CDR2 ANQGSEA. The CDR3 DNA follows: TGCAGCTGCGATGGTGGGAGTGGAGTGAATGAGCAGTTCTTC. Translating it yields CSCDGGSGVNEQFF.

The genes are TRBV5-1 and TRBJ2-6, with D perhaps matching TRBD2 (6 bases). Germline assignment: CDR1 SGHRS and CDR2 YFSETQ. The CDR3 totals 17 residues. V was clipped by 0 bases and J by 4 bases, with 14 bases between them. CDR3 in amino acids: CASSLEAGGIGANVLTF. The CDR3 nucleotides read TGCGCCAGCAGCTTGGAGGCCGGCGGGATCGGGGCCAACGTCCTGACTTTC.

The rearrangement links TRBV19 to TRBJ2-7; maybe TRBD2 (6 bases). Germline lookup yields CDR1 LNHDA and CDR2 SQIVND (reference sequence). The CDR3 covers 15 residues. The V end was cut by 4 bases, the J end by 0 bases, with 13 bases between. The CDR3 sequence: CASSKPGLPSYEQYF. DNA for the CDR3: TGTGCCAGTAGTAAACCGGGACTGCCCTCCTACGAGCAGTACTTC.

The chain combines TRBV29-1 with TRBJ2-4; D remains ambiguous. CDR1 and CDR2 (germline): SQVTM, ANQGSEA. Trimming left V 1 base short and J 8 bases short, with 9 bases between. The CDR3 covers 12 residues. Here the CDR3 reads CSVEVPGDIQYF. In nucleotides, the CDR3 is TGCAGCGTTGAAGTGCCTGGGGACATTCAGTACTTC. Together with reference TRBV29-1 and TRBJ2-4, the CDR3 gives the full variable domain: SAVISQKPSRDICQRGTSLTIQCQVDSQVTMMFWYRQQPGQSLTLIATANQGSEATYESGFVIDKFPISRPNLTFSTLTVSNMSPEDSSIYLCSVEVPGDIQYFGAGTRLSVL.

The chain links TRBV5-1 to TRBJ2-7; no reliable D call. Germline values: CDR1 SGHRS, CDR2 YFSETQ. CDR3 length: 12 residues. The V end was cut by 4 bases, the J end by 4 bases, with 9 bases between. As DNA, the CDR3 is TGCGCCAGCAGCCAAGAGCGATACGAGCAGTACTTC. It yields the protein CASSQERYEQYF.

This chain links TRBV19 with TRBJ2-6, with D possibly being TRBD1 (5 bases). The CDR3 runs to 14 residues. Germline V CDR1 and CDR2: LNHDA, SQIVND (reference sequence). V was trimmed by 2 bases and J by 7 bases, leaving 9 bases between them. The CDR3 sequence is CASSITRVANVLTF. The CDR3, as DNA: TGTGCCAGTAGTATAACCAGGGTCGCCAACGTCCTGACTTTC.

V and J are TRBV19 and TRBJ2-2; D tentatively reads TRBD1 or TRBD2 (8 bases each). CDR1 is LNHDA, CDR2 SQIVND, per germline (reference sequence). CDR3 length: 14 residues. V lost 10 bases and J 5 bases, leaving 17 bases between the germline ends. CDR3 region: CATGQGGGTGELFF. The CDR3 nucleotides read TGTGCCACCGGACAGGGCGGGGGGACCGGGGAGCTGTTTTTT.

The chain links TRBV2 to TRBJ2-4, with 12 nucleotides matching TRBD2. Per the germline V gene, CDR1 is SNHLY and CDR2 is FYNNEI. The CDR3 is 13 amino acids. V was pared by 7 bases and J by 10 bases, with 5 bases of the junction left unmatched. In DNA form, the CDR3 reads TGTGCCAGCAACCTGCTAGCGGGGGGGATTCAGTACTTC. Translated: CASNLLAGGIQYF.

This sequence joins TRBV5-1 and TRBJ1-1; D possibly corresponds to TRBD1 (5 bases). The CDR3 spans 14 residues. Germline CDR1 SGHRS, CDR2 YFSETQ. Trimming removed 0 bases at V and 5 bases at J, with 11 bases between. CDR3 sequence reads: CASSLEGRATEAFF. For the CDR3, the DNA is TGCGCCAGCAGCTTGGAGGGCAGGGCTACTGAAGCTTTCTTT.

The chain carries TRBV30 and TRBJ2-7; D is perhaps TRBD2 (5 bases). The CDR3 loop spans 15 amino acids. V was pared by 1 base and J by 6 bases, with 19 bases between. Germline loops: CDR1 GTSNPN, CDR2 SVGIG (reference sequence). The CDR3 DNA reads TGTGCCTGGAGTGGGTCCGGCGGGTTGGGTCGCGAGCAGTACTTC. Amino acid sequence: CAWSGSGGLGREQYF.

The chain uses TRBV3-1 (or the pseudogene TRBV3-2) and TRBJ1-1; D is possibly TRBD1 (6 bases). The V and J ends lost 3 bases and 5 bases respectively, with 19 bases between them. Germline V lookup: CDR1 LGHDT, CDR2 YNNKEL (reference sequence). The CDR3 contains 16 residues. The DNA of the CDR3 is TGTGCCAGCAGCCAGGTGTTTCAGGGGAGAAAAACTGAAGCTTTCTTT. Amino acids: CASSQVFQGRKTEAFF.

CDR3 sequence reads: CASSLGPGRRRAAYEQYF. The CDR3 bases are TGTGCCAGCAGCTTAGGACCGGGTAGGCGGCGGGCCGCCTACGAGCAGTACTTC. The chain joins TRBV7-2 to TRBJ2-7; possibly TRBD2 for D (5 bases). CDR1 is SGHTA, CDR2 FQGNSA, per germline. This CDR3 is 18 amino acids long. V was clipped by 1 base and J by 2 bases, with 21 bases between them.

The gene calls are TRBV27 and TRBJ2-1; D perhaps matches TRBD2 (5 bases). The CDR3 covers 14 residues. Germline V gene sequence: CDR1 MNHEY, CDR2 SMNVEV (reference sequence). V was pared by 6 bases and J by 3 bases, with 12 bases between. The CDR3 here is CASRSLRDYNEQFF. The CDR3, as DNA: TGTGCCAGCAGAAGCCTGAGGGACTACAATGAGCAGTTCTTC.